This T cell receptor beta chain is from a study of T cell responses to AZD1222 COVID-19 vaccine (TCRdb year 2021). As for the study more broadly: AZD1222 recipients given second doses at about 4 weeks or at about 12 weeks were pooled, since spike-specific TCR depth and breadth were not found to differ between the two schedules. A total of over 230 trial participants underwent TCR sequencing, of whom about 200 had received two doses of AZD1222 and about 26 had received two doses of the MenACWY control vaccine. Trial participants were enrolled by age into subgroups of 18-55, 56-69 and 70-plus years, and roughly 150, 30 and 60 TCR-sequenced participants, respectively, were included in these subgroups.

The CDR3 regions of human TCRbeta chains were subjected to immunosequencing. Per the authors' processing: TCRs in the repertoires were compared against a reference library of SARS-CoV-2-specific TCRs that had been generated with the MIRA antigen-specificity platform. Breadth meant the fraction of unique TCRs that were SARS-CoV-2-associated, whereas depth meant the fraction of total T cells that were SARS-CoV-2-associated. Using the MIRA data, each spike-specific TCR was assigned both to the spike region to which the TCR was reactive and to a CD4 or CD8 class. Log10-transformed breadth and depth values were compared by one-way ANOVA with Sidak's multiple comparisons tests. TCRdb re-hosts the immuneACCESS table, in-frame sequences only. Its copies lack some clones; in the studies checked, an unresolved V gene accounts for under half of them, and the cause for the rest is not known. V, J and clone size derive from that table, while D and trimming were established from the DNA sequence. The sample has roughly 99,000 clones on record, roughly 87% of them singletons. The top ten clonotypes cover over 3.5% of the sample.

From its cysteine to its phenylalanine, the CDR3 spans 15 amino acids. Only CDR3 DNA remains: 45 bases, in frame from the first base. Trimming takes 4 bases off V and 6 bases off J; junction bases not matched to a gene: 10. Sequences LNHNV (CDR1) and YYDKDF (CDR2) are obtained from the germline V gene (reference sequence). Regarding this clone: The antigen this receptor binds is unknown. Per-nucleotide qualities are absent, and no much larger clonotype sits a single base away.

General conclusions and limits of the study: After two AZD1222 doses, spike-specific TCR breadth and depth were significantly higher than at day 0 and than in MenACWY recipients. Vaccine-associated CD4 TCRs spanned the whole spike protein, with dominant responses in regions 160-218 and 743-854. Conclusions about previously exposed vaccinees were limited because only six or seven AZD1222 recipients were SARS-CoV-2 seropositive at baseline. No day 14 peak-response samples were available, so repertoires were characterized only after the peak T cell response. Epitopes outside the regions mutated in the B.1.351 and B.1.1.7 variants were reportedly recognized by nearly half of the unique spike-specific TCRs. The 56-69-year group was small, and its depth increase did not reach significance, likely because of low power. Most participants were white British and females outnumbered males, and the authors suggested that clonal diversity may have been underestimated.

This specimen's time point label, per the study, means: baseline before first vaccination. The vaccinee samples were drawn from two UK trials, COV001 and COV002, one of which was a single-blind randomized controlled phase 2/3 trial testing AZD1222 (ChAdOx1 nCoV-19) in healthy adults. Trial participant PBMC samples were collected at day 0 and day 28 after the second dose for TCRbeta chain sequencing. Sequencing used peripheral blood, obtained on day 0 of AZD1222 vaccination. The TCR comes from an adult in good health. The receptor chain draws on TRBV15 and TRBJ2-7, with 9 junctional bases fitting TRBD2. The bases read TGTGCCACCAGCACGGTGGTAGCGGGGGCGATCGAGCAGTACTTC. This gives the protein CATSTVVAGAIEQYF.